These 27 T cell receptor beta chains came from one sample sequenced in a study of blood T cell repertoires in COVID-19. Sequencing used immunoSEQ multiplex PCR; TCRdb keeps in-frame clones, though not all of them. The profile covers approximately 430,000 clones, with roughly 85% appearing a single time and 1.4% taken by the ten largest. The sample comprised peripheral blood. The receptors derive from a woman between 25 and 40 years old with active or convalescent COVID-19.

This chain's CDR3 is CASSLGDTGNTIYF. The CDR3 DNA sequence: TGTGCCAGCAGCTTAGGGGACACTGGAAACACCATATATTTT. This chain joins TRBV7-6 and TRBJ1-3, with D tentatively TRBD1 (6 bases). This CDR3 comprises 14 residues. The V end lost 1 base, the J end lost 2 bases, and 6 bases lay between the germline ends. Germline CDR1 reads SGHVS; CDR2 reads FNYEAQ.

The chain combines TRBV5-8 with TRBJ2-3; 16 bases fit TRBD2. This CDR3 comprises 19 residues. Germline V gene sequence: CDR1 SGHTS, CDR2 YDEGEE. Germline trimming cut 0 bases from V and 1 base from J; bases unmatched to any gene: 5. The CDR3 sequence: CASSLAGLAGGPGTDTQYF. The CDR3 DNA is TGTGCCAGCAGCTTGGCGGGACTAGCGGGGGGGCCCGGCACAGATACGCAGTATTTT.

This clone was observed a single time. This rearrangement joins TRBV3-1 (or the pseudogene TRBV3-2) to TRBJ1-1; 10 nucleotides align to TRBD1. CDR1 is LGHDT and CDR2 is YNNKEL in the germline V gene (reference sequence). After removal of 2 bases from V and 10 bases from J, the junction contained 7 bases not matched to a gene. CDR3 length: 14 residues. CDR3 sequence reads: CASSQLTGGRGAFF. CDR3 nucleotides: TGTGCCAGCAGCCAATTGACAGGGGGCCGGGGAGCTTTCTTT.

V gene TRBV7-2 combines with J gene TRBJ1-6, with D possibly being TRBD1 (5 bases). Trimming stripped 5 bases from V and 8 bases from J, with 13 bases between. Germline V CDR1 and CDR2: SGHTA, FQGNSA. The CDR3 has 14 amino acids. The CDR3 DNA sequence: TGTGCCAGCAGCCTGACGGGGGAATATTCACCCCTCCACTTT. This encodes CASSLTGEYSPLHF.

The chain is built from TRBV18 and TRBJ1-2; no clear D gene. This CDR3 comprises 13 residues. V was cut by 3 bases and J by 6 bases, with 11 bases left in between. Germline V gives CDR1 KGHSH, CDR2 LQKENI. CDR3 sequence: CASSPTAEDGYTF. In DNA, the CDR3 is TGTGCCAGCTCACCGACGGCAGAGGATGGCTACACCTTC. Variable domain in full (rest from reference TRBV18 and TRBJ1-2): NAGVMQNPRHLVRRRGQEARLRCSPMKGHSHVYWYRQLPEEGLKFMVYLQKENIIDESGMPKERFSAEFPKEGPSILRIQQVVRGDSAAYFCASSPTAEDGYTFGSGTRLTVV.

The chain couples TRBV27 to TRBJ2-5, with TRBD2 identical over 11 bases. Germline lookup yields CDR1 MNHEY and CDR2 SMNVEV (reference sequence). V shed 5 bases, J shed 5 bases, and the junction held 7 bases outside the gene matches. The CDR3 has 15 residues. The CDR3 bases are TGTGCCAGCAGTACCCCCTTAGCGGGAGGGGAGACCCAGTACTTC. Its translation: CASSTPLAGGETQYF.

V and J are TRBV20-1 and TRBJ1-1; D not certain. Germline-derived CDR1 and CDR2 are DFQATT and SNEGSKA (reference sequence). CDR3 length: 13 residues. The ends were cut back, 3 bases at V and 2 bases at J, with 10 bases in the middle. The CDR3 bases are TGCAGTGCTAGTCCACAAGTTAACACTGAAGCTTTCTTT. Residues: CSASPQVNTEAFF.

The rearrangement uses TRBV3-1 (or the pseudogene TRBV3-2) and TRBJ2-2; 12 positions match TRBD1. Losses at the gene ends were 4 bases for V and 5 bases for J; bases not matched to a gene: 11. The CDR3 spans 18 residues. Germline loops: CDR1 LGHDT, CDR2 YNNKEL (reference sequence). The CDR3 bases are TGTGCCAGCAGCCGTATTCCAGGGACAGGGGGCATGACCGGGGAGCTGTTTTTT. This encodes CASSRIPGTGGMTGELFF.

This chain connects TRBV19 to TRBJ1-1; D gene ambiguous. The CDR3 spans 13 residues. Germline loops: CDR1 LNHDA, CDR2 SQIVND (reference sequence). V lost 3 bases and J 5 bases, leaving 10 bases between the germline ends. Here the CDR3 DNA reads TGTGCCAGTAGTATCGCAGGTAAAACTGAAGCTTTCTTT. The encoded protein is CASSIAGKTEAFF.

V is TRBV20-1 and J is TRBJ2-1; no firm D call. CDR1 and CDR2 (germline): DFQATT, SNEGSKA (reference sequence). V was shortened by 3 bases and J by 0 bases, with 9 bases between the two germline ends. The length of the CDR3 is 14 residues. CDR3 protein: CSASSINSYNEQFF. The CDR3 nucleotides are TGCAGTGCTAGTTCTATAAACTCCTACAATGAGCAGTTCTTC.

J is TRBJ1-5 and V is TRBV5-5, with no clear D. V was trimmed by 0 bases and J by 7 bases, leaving 14 bases between them. CDR1 is SGHKS, CDR2 YYEKEE, per germline (reference sequence). There are 15 residues in the CDR3. The CDR3 region has the DNA TGTGCCAGCAGCTTGGAAGCGGGCGGACTGCAGCCCCAGCATTTT. It translates to CASSLEAGGLQPQHF.

The chain links TRBV4-1 to TRBJ2-3, with 12 nucleotides matching TRBD2. The germline CDR1 and CDR2 sequences are MGHRA and YSYEKL. After removal of 5 bases from V and 2 bases from J, the junction contained 5 bases not matched to a gene. The CDR3 sequence is 16 residues long. CDR3 nucleotide sequence: TGCGCCAGCAGCTATCGGACTAGCGGGGACACAGATACGCAGTATTTT. It translates to CASSYRTSGDTDTQYF.

The rearrangement uses TRBV12-5 and TRBJ2-2, with 7 nucleotides matching TRBD1. V lost 0 bases, J lost 5 bases, and 3 bases stayed unmatched. The CDR3 totals 15 residues. Germline V lookup: CDR1 LGHNT, CDR2 FRNRAP. The CDR3 DNA reads as TGTGCTAGTGGTTTGGTACAGGGGTTGACCGGGGAGCTGTTTTTT. It codes for CASGLVQGLTGELFF.

This chain joins TRBV19 and TRBJ2-3; the D gene is possibly TRBD2 (6 bases). Trimming left V 6 bases short and J 3 bases short, with 19 bases between. This CDR3 is 16 amino acids long. Germline V gene sequence: CDR1 LNHDA, CDR2 SQIVND (reference sequence). The CDR3 coding sequence is TGTGCCAGTAGCCTCGGAGTGGGGGGATCGACAGATACGCAGTATTTT. It is translated as CASSLGVGGSTDTQYF.

The chain recombines TRBV6-2 or TRBV6-3 with TRBJ2-3, with 7 nucleotides matching TRBD2. This CDR3 is 14 amino acids long. CDR1 is MNHEY, CDR2 SVGEGT, per germline. The V gene end was trimmed by 0 bases and the J gene end by 9 bases; junction bases not matched to a gene: 6. CDR3 loop: CASSYSGGVGTQYF. CDR3 DNA: TGTGCCAGCAGTTACTCTGGGGGGGTTGGCACGCAGTATTTT.

The genes are TRBV6-4 and TRBJ2-5; 7 nucleotides agree with TRBD1. J lost 5 bases, V lost 6 bases, and 15 bases had no gene match. This CDR3 spans 16 amino acids. CDR1 and CDR2 (germline): MRHNA, SNTAGT. DNA of the CDR3: TGTGCCAGCAGCGCGAACAGGGGTCCCACCGGCGAGACCCAGTACTTC. Translation: CASSANRGPTGETQYF.

The chain employs TRBV7-6 and TRBJ2-3; D might be TRBD1 (7 bases). The CDR3 extends over 16 amino acids. V lost 1 base and J lost 2, with 13 bases in between. In germline, CDR1 is SGHVS, CDR2 FNYEAQ. The CDR3 spells CASSLGGDRTTDTQYF. In DNA, the CDR3 is TGTGCCAGCAGCTTAGGGGGGGACAGAACCACAGATACGCAGTATTTT.

V and J are TRBV27 and TRBJ2-7; D perhaps matches TRBD1 (6 bases). Germline V gene lookup returns CDR1 MNHEY and CDR2 SMNVEV (reference sequence). The CDR3 is made up of 14 amino acids. The germline V and J ends were trimmed by 4 bases and 5 bases, with 15 bases remaining between them. CDR3 sequence (DNA): TGTGCCAGCAGTTCCACGGACAGTTTCCACGAGCAGTACTTC. Protein sequence: CASSSTDSFHEQYF.

The chain links TRBV6-2 or TRBV6-3 to TRBJ2-3, with TRBD2 matching over 14 bases. CDR3 size: 17 residues. The trim removed 6 bases at V and 4 bases at J, leaving 9 bases unmatched. CDR1 and CDR2 from the germline V gene are MNHEY and SVGEGT. The CDR3 coding sequence is TGTGCCAGCAGCGGACTAGCGGGGGGCTTTGTGGCAGATACGCAGTATTTT. Amino acids: CASSGLAGGFVADTQYF.

The gene calls are TRBV3-1 (or the pseudogene TRBV3-2) and TRBJ1-2; 12 bases are a match to TRBD1. The CDR3 covers 13 residues. Germline V lookup: CDR1 LGHDT, CDR2 YNNKEL (reference sequence). V shed 4 bases, J shed 8 bases, and the junction held 2 bases outside the gene matches. DNA of the CDR3: TGTGCCAGCAGCCGGGACAGGGGGCGAGGCTACACCTTC. This encodes CASSRDRGRGYTF.

The chain links TRBV27 to TRBJ2-7; 13 nucleotides match TRBD2. V shed 6 bases and J 3 bases; nucleotides not matched to a gene: 8. CDR1 and CDR2 (germline): MNHEY, SMNVEV (reference sequence). The CDR3 consists of 16 residues. The CDR3 spells CASSQGLAGDIYEQYF. The CDR3 coding sequence is TGTGCCAGCAGCCAAGGACTAGCGGGGGATATCTACGAGCAGTACTTC.

As concerns this clone: The same CDR3 also results from other DNA sequences found in this sample. The rearrangement joins TRBV2 to TRBJ1-5; no definite D call. The CDR3 runs to 13 residues. V lost 6 bases and J 4 bases, leaving 10 bases between the germline ends. Germline V gene sequence: CDR1 SNHLY, CDR2 FYNNEI. CDR3 coding DNA: TGTGCCAGCAGGAGGGAGGGAAATCAGCCCCAGCATTTT. Translated, it gives CASRREGNQPQHF.

The rearrangement links TRBV28 to TRBJ1-3; perhaps TRBD1 as D (6 bases). Germline V lookup: CDR1 MDHEN, CDR2 SYDVKM. V was clipped by 6 bases and J by 0 bases, with 15 bases between them. The CDR3 spans 16 residues. CDR3 region: CASRLGGTSSGNTIYF. The CDR3 DNA sequence: TGTGCCAGCAGGTTAGGGGGGACCAGCTCTGGAAACACCATATATTTT.

The table lists this clone with a count of one. This chain joins TRBV3-1 (or the pseudogene TRBV3-2) and TRBJ1-2; D is unclear. CDR3 size: 16 residues. V gave up 0 bases and J gave up 7 bases, with 18 bases separating them. Germline-derived CDR1 and CDR2 are LGHDT and YNNKEL (reference sequence). CDR3 bases: TGTGCCAGCAGCCAAGAGTCGACGAGGACTATTATTGGCTACACCTTC. Residues: CASSQESTRTIIGYTF.

As for this clone: The same CDR3 arises from other DNA sequences in this sample as well. The V gene is TRBV18, the J gene TRBJ1-5; tentatively, D is TRBD1 (5 bases). The CDR3 covers 14 residues. The germline V gene has CDR1 KGHSH and CDR2 LQKENI. The V gene lost 6 bases and the J gene lost 2 bases, with 11 bases spanning the gap. CDR3 loop: CASSPSGGNQPQHF. DNA for the CDR3: TGTGCCAGCTCTCCTTCGGGGGGCAATCAGCCCCAGCATTTT. Full variable domain (rest looked up from reference TRBV18 and TRBJ1-5): NAGVMQNPRHLVRRRGQEARLRCSPMKGHSHVYWYRQLPEEGLKFMVYLQKENIIDESGMPKERFSAEFPKEGPSILRIQQVVRGDSAAYFCASSPSGGNQPQHFGDGTRLSIL.

This chain connects TRBV13 to TRBJ1-3; no reliable D call. The V gene's germline CDR1 is PRHDT and CDR2 FYEKMQ (reference sequence). Deletions cut 5 bases from V and 8 bases from J, with 10 bases between. The CDR3 spans 12 residues. The DNA for the CDR3 is TGTGCCAGCAGCGCCCCGTTAGACACCATATATTTT. This sequence encodes CASSAPLDTIYF.

This chain links TRBV11-3 with TRBJ2-1, with D possibly matching TRBD1 (6 bases). V was trimmed by 3 bases and J by 7 bases, leaving 16 bases between them. From germline, CDR1 is SGHNT and CDR2 YENEEA. The CDR3 consists of 15 residues. CDR3 region: CASSFGGGLTNEQFF. CDR3 nucleotide sequence: TGTGCCAGCAGCTTTGGGGGCGGCTTGACAAATGAGCAGTTCTTC.